Following are 32 T cell receptor beta chains from one sample sequenced in a study of cytomegalovirus exposure and HLA in healthy donors. PCR employed 60 Vbeta and 13 Jbeta primers. The method was immunoSEQ multiplex PCR; TCRdb's version includes in-frame clones alone and lacks a portion of them. The sample yields more than 140,000 clones, under 70% seen once. The sample consisted of PBMCs. These TCRs come from a woman in her twenties or thirties in good health and CMV-seropositive.

The rearrangement uses TRBV11-2 and TRBJ1-2; 9 bases map to TRBD1. V lost 5 bases to trimming and J lost 5 bases; unmatched junction nucleotides: 6. CDR3 length: 14 residues. Germline V CDR1 and CDR2: SGHAT, FQNNGV. This CDR3 reads CASSAGQGWYGYTF. CDR3 coding DNA: TGTGCCAGCAGCGCTGGACAGGGGTGGTATGGCTACACCTTC.

This chain's CDR3 is CASSIGLAGNYEQYF. Here the CDR3 DNA reads TGTGCCAGTAGTATCGGACTAGCGGGAAACTACGAGCAGTACTTC. The chain carries TRBV19 and TRBJ2-7; 12 bases are a match to TRBD2. There are 15 residues in the CDR3. V dropped 3 bases and J dropped 3; count of bases not matched to a gene: 3. The V gene's germline CDR1 is LNHDA and CDR2 SQIVND (reference sequence).

V usage is TRBV6-1 and J usage is TRBJ1-2, with D hard to call. The V end lost 2 bases, the J end lost 1 base, and 5 bases lay between the germline ends. The germline CDR1 and CDR2 sequences are MNHNS and SASEGT. The CDR3 contains 13 residues. The CDR3 DNA reads as TGTGCCAGCAGTGAATCCAGTAACTATGGCTACACCTTC. Protein product: CASSESSNYGYTF.

This clone has only one observation. This chain links TRBV19 with TRBJ2-7, with D possibly matching TRBD1 (5 bases). Per germline, CDR1 LNHDA and CDR2 SQIVND (reference sequence). Trimming removed 8 bases from V and 3 bases from J, with 14 bases in between. The CDR3 loop spans 13 amino acids. The CDR3 protein is CASSQGNSYEQYF. DNA for the CDR3: TGTGCCAGTTCGCAGGGAAATAGCTACGAGCAGTACTTC.

This clone has a single count. V is TRBV13 and J is TRBJ1-2; 10 nucleotides agree with TRBD1. The germline V gene encodes CDR1 PRHDT and CDR2 FYEKMQ (reference sequence). The trim removed 5 bases at V and 8 bases at J, leaving 14 bases unmatched. The CDR3 totals 16 residues. The CDR3 nucleotides read TGTGCCAGCAGCAATAATCCGGGACAGGGGATCGGAGGCTACACCTTC. Translated: CASSNNPGQGIGGYTF.

This clone showed up just a few times. J is TRBJ2-1 and V is TRBV19; TRBD2 aligns across 10 bases. The CDR3 covers 18 residues. Per the germline V gene, CDR1 is LNHDA and CDR2 is SQIVND (reference sequence). J was trimmed by 6 bases and V by 2 bases; bases with no gene match: 13. The chain's CDR3 is CASSIKLIGTSVFNEQFF. CDR3 bases: TGTGCCAGTAGTATAAAACTAATTGGGACTAGCGTTTTCAATGAGCAGTTCTTC.

J is TRBJ2-4 and V is TRBV6-1, with D possibly being TRBD2 (5 bases). Trimming cost V 3 bases and J 6 bases, with 12 bases left between them. Looked up from germline, CDR1 is MNHNS and CDR2 is SASEGT. This CDR3 region has 14 residues. CDR3 amino acids: CASSDRGRRNIQYF. In DNA, the CDR3 is TGTGCCAGCAGTGATCGGGGTCGGAGAAACATTCAGTACTTC.

The rearrangement joins TRBV5-1 to TRBJ1-2; 7 positions match TRBD1. In germline, CDR1 is SGHRS, CDR2 YFSETQ. Trimming took 4 bases from V and 5 from J; bases not matched to a gene: 8. This CDR3 comprises 14 residues. As DNA, the CDR3 is TGCGCCAGCAGCCCTGGGGACAGTAGGTATGGCTACACCTTC. Its translation is CASSPGDSRYGYTF.

The rearrangement links TRBV7-2 to TRBJ2-7; D gene ambiguous. The length of the CDR3 is 14 residues. Germline V gene sequence: CDR1 SGHTA, CDR2 FQGNSA. The ends were cut back, 0 bases at V and 0 bases at J, with 6 bases in the middle. CDR3 nucleotides: TGTGCCAGCAGCTTAGCGTGGAGCTCCTACGAGCAGTACTTC. Amino acids: CASSLAWSSYEQYF.

The chain employs TRBV19 and TRBJ1-1; D may be TRBD1 (6 bases). CDR1 is LNHDA, CDR2 SQIVND, per germline (reference sequence). This CDR3 has 14 residues. V was clipped by 5 bases and J by 4 bases, with 14 bases between them. CDR3 in DNA: TGTGCCAGTAGTTCTCTAAGGGGGGGCACTGAAGCTTTCTTT. Residues: CASSSLRGGTEAFF.

This clone was found once. The chain carries TRBV6-5 and TRBJ1-6; D is unclear. This CDR3 has 13 residues. Germline values: CDR1 MNHEY, CDR2 SVGAGI. Trimming pared 5 bases from V and 7 bases from J, leaving 9 bases between. CDR3 amino acids: CASSTISNSPLHF. The DNA for the CDR3 is TGTGCCAGCAGTACGATAAGCAATTCACCCCTCCACTTT.

There are a few counts of this clone. The DNA for the CDR3 is TGTGCCATCCAGGGGGTCGGTCAGCCCCAGCATTTT. Translating it yields CAIQGVGQPQHF. The V and J genes are TRBV28 and TRBJ1-5; 7 bases align to TRBD1. V lost 10 bases, J lost 6 bases, and 6 bases stayed unmatched. CDR3 size: 12 residues. The V gene's germline CDR1 is MDHEN and CDR2 SYDVKM.

The genes are TRBV6-1 and TRBJ2-5, with 8 bases identical to TRBD2. V shed 4 bases, J shed 3 bases, and the junction held 4 bases outside the gene matches. Germline V gene data show CDR1 as MNHNS and CDR2 as SASEGT. The CDR3 runs 14 residues. The CDR3 DNA reads TGTGCCAGCAGTGTTAGCGGGGCGAAAGAGACCCAGTACTTC. The encoded protein is CASSVSGAKETQYF.

The chain couples TRBV5-6 to TRBJ2-3, with a weak D call TRBD2 (6 bases). CDR3 length: 14 residues. Germline loops: CDR1 SGHDT, CDR2 YYEEEE. The V and J ends lost 0 bases and 4 bases respectively, with 9 bases between them. The CDR3 DNA is TGTGCCAGCAGCTTGGGACTAGTGGCAGATACGCAGTATTTT. Amino acid sequence: CASSLGLVADTQYF. Looking up the rest from reference TRBV5-6 and TRBJ2-3 gives the full variable domain: DAGVTQSPTHLIKTRGQQVTLRCSPKSGHDTVSWYQQALGQGPQFIFQYYEEEERQRGNFPDRFSGHQFPNYSSELNVNALLLGDSALYLCASSLGLVADTQYFGPGTRLTVL.

A single count supports this clone. Mismatch with germline at one junction end may stem from a read error. The CDR3 spells CASSTAGQGLF. As DNA, the CDR3 is TGCGCCAGCAGCACAGCGGGACAGGGCCTCTTC. The chain couples TRBV5-1 to TRBJ2-1; the match to TRBD1 covers 9 bases. Germline CDR1 is SGHRS and CDR2 is YFSETQ. The CDR3 extends over 11 amino acids.

The genes are TRBV5-1 and TRBJ1-1; D unclear. The CDR3 length is 14 residues. CDR1 is SGHRS, CDR2 YFSETQ, per germline. V was trimmed by 0 bases and J by 1 base, leaving 7 bases between them. The chain's CDR3 is CASSLDSQNTEAFF. CDR3 sequence (DNA): TGCGCCAGCAGCTTGGACAGTCAGAACACTGAAGCTTTCTTT. The full variable domain, its missing parts supplied by reference TRBV5-1 and TRBJ1-1, is KAGVTQTPRYLIKTRGQQVTLSCSPISGHRSVSWYQQTPGQGLQFLFEYFSETQRNKGNFPGRFSGRQFSNSRSEMNVSTLELGDSALYLCASSLDSQNTEAFFGQGTRLTVV.

CDR3 sequence: CASSLWGQGAGYTF. CDR3 coding DNA: TGTGCCAGCAGTTTATGGGGACAGGGTGCTGGCTACACCTTC. The chain combines TRBV28 with TRBJ1-2, with 9 bases that match TRBD1. This CDR3 contains 14 residues. Trimming cost V 0 bases and J 7 bases; bases outside gene matches: 3. The germline gives CDR1 MDHEN, CDR2 SYDVKM.

The J gene is TRBJ2-7, the V gene TRBV5-1, with unresolved D. The germline V gene has CDR1 SGHRS and CDR2 YFSETQ. Between the trimmed V and J ends, which lost 1 base and 7 bases, there was a span of 12 bases. The CDR3 covers 13 residues. The CDR3 nucleotides read TGCGCCAGCAGCTTGACAAGAGAGAGGGAGCAGTACTTC. As protein: CASSLTREREQYF.

The chain employs TRBV6-5 and TRBJ2-7; 11 nucleotides agree with TRBD1. The CDR3 covers 15 residues. Germline V gene lookup returns CDR1 MNHEY and CDR2 SVGAGI. V lost 0 bases and J lost 9; bases outside the gene matches: 7. CDR3 in amino acids: CASSYSRGQGVVQYF. CDR3 DNA sequence: TGTGCCAGCAGTTACTCTAGGGGACAGGGGGTGGTGCAGTACTTC.

The gene calls are TRBV5-4 and TRBJ2-7; 12 bases are a match to TRBD2. The CDR3 is made up of 15 amino acids. With 4 bases clipped from V and 4 bases from J, the junction kept 6 bases outside the gene matches. Germline V CDR1 and CDR2: SGHNT, YYREEE (reference sequence). The CDR3 DNA sequence: TGTGCCAGCAGCCCGCTAGCGGGAGGGGGGTACGAGCAGTACTTC. Its translation is CASSPLAGGGYEQYF.

This clone has a handful of counts. This chain links TRBV15 with TRBJ2-5, with TRBD2 identical over 13 bases. The DNA end lines up better with TRBJ2-7; the J call may be wrong. Germline CDR1 and CDR2: LNHNV and YYDKDF (reference sequence). The CDR3 is 17 amino acids. As DNA, the CDR3 is TGTGCCACCAGCAGAGGGACTAGCGGGAGCGTTCGGTACGAGCAGTACTTC. Its translation: CATSRGTSGSVRYEQYF.

V and J are TRBV6-1 and TRBJ2-5; 10 bases map to TRBD1. The CDR3 consists of 14 residues. CDR1 and CDR2 from the germline V gene are MNHNS and SASEGT. J gave up 5 bases and V 4 bases, and 4 bases lay outside the gene matches. CDR3 protein: CASSGDRGRETQYF. CDR3 nucleotides: TGTGCCAGCAGTGGAGACAGGGGGCGCGAGACCCAGTACTTC.

This clone was detected ten times or more. V usage is TRBV7-9 and J usage is TRBJ1-1; maybe TRBD1 (5 bases). Germline assignment: CDR1 SEHNR and CDR2 FQNEAQ (reference sequence). CDR3 length: 13 residues. Trimming removed 2 bases from V and 10 bases from J, with 14 bases in between. The CDR3 nucleotides are TGTGCCAGCAGCTTACAGGGTGGCATCGGAGCTTTCTTT. Translating it yields CASSLQGGIGAFF.

The rearrangement uses TRBV7-9 and TRBJ2-1, with unresolved D. Trimming took off 1 base at V and 8 bases at J, with 9 bases between the two ends. Germline CDR1 reads SEHNR; CDR2 reads FQNEAQ (reference sequence). This CDR3 is built from 13 residues. The CDR3 nucleotides read TGTGCCAGCAGCTTAGTATCGGTGGATGAGCAGTTCTTC. Amino acids: CASSLVSVDEQFF.

With respect to this clone: Given a much more abundant clone one base away, this may be a read error. This rearrangement joins TRBV30 to TRBJ2-5; D is possibly TRBD2 (6 bases). The CDR3 consists of 12 residues. Per germline, CDR1 GTSNPN and CDR2 SVGIG (reference sequence). The CDR3 DNA reads TGTGCCTGGTGCGGGAAGGTAGAGATCCAGTACTTC. Translated: CAWCGKVEIQYF.

The table lists this clone with a few counts. Only one base separates this from a far larger clonotype, so it likely reflects a read error. The sample contains more than one DNA sequence encoding this CDR3. The chain joins TRBV5-1 to TRBJ1-2; TRBD1 matches 7 bases. CDR3 length: 14 residues. Germline values: CDR1 SGHRS, CDR2 YFSETQ. Losses at the gene ends were 2 bases for V and 11 bases for J; bases not matched to a gene: 12. The CDR3 DNA sequence: TGCGCCAGCAGCTTCGACAGGGTTGGAAGTGGATACACCTTC. This sequence encodes CASSFDRVGSGYTF.

This chain connects TRBV7-2 to TRBJ1-3, with D possibly TRBD1 on 5 matching bases. Trimming pared 6 bases from V and 7 bases from J, leaving 16 bases between. This CDR3 contains 14 residues. CDR1 and CDR2 from the germline V gene are SGHTA and FQGNSA. The CDR3, as DNA: TGTGCCAGCAGATTCCAGGGCTGGAGTAACACCATATATTTT. As protein: CASRFQGWSNTIYF.

This chain joins TRBV7-9 and TRBJ1-6, with D tentatively TRBD1 (5 bases). The CDR3 totals 15 residues. V was cut by 5 bases and J by 6 bases, with 14 bases left in between. Per the germline V gene, CDR1 is SEHNR and CDR2 is FQNEAQ (reference sequence). In DNA form, the CDR3 reads TGTGCCAGCAGCCGCGCCGGGGGACGTAATTCACCCCTCCACTTT. Protein sequence: CASSRAGGRNSPLHF.

The CDR3 reads CASSQMGLGAAETQYF. CDR3 in DNA: TGTGCCAGCAGCCAGATGGGGTTGGGGGCCGCGGAGACCCAGTACTTC. The chain joins TRBV4-2 to TRBJ2-5; D is perhaps TRBD1 (6 bases). The CDR3 covers 16 residues. Germline V gives CDR1 LGHNA, CDR2 YNFKEQ. V lost 3 bases and J 5 bases, leaving 19 bases between the germline ends.

This chain uses TRBV29-1 with TRBJ2-7, with TRBD1 matching over 10 bases. Germline CDR1 is SQVTM and CDR2 is ANQGSEA. The CDR3 is 16 residues long. The ends lost 5 bases at V and 5 bases at J; junction bases unmatched: 15. Here the CDR3 reads CSVNLATGGLADEQYF. CDR3 in DNA: TGCAGCGTTAACCTCGCGACAGGGGGCCTCGCGGACGAGCAGTACTTC.

The gene calls are TRBV18 and TRBJ2-2; D may be TRBD1 (7 bases). Germline V lookup: CDR1 KGHSH, CDR2 LQKENI. V shed 8 bases and J shed 3 bases, with 19 bases lying between them. The CDR3 spans 16 residues. CDR3 DNA sequence: TGTGCCAGCCCACACCGAGACAGGGACTACACCGGGGAGCTGTTTTTT. Protein product: CASPHRDRDYTGELFF.

This chain links TRBV2 with TRBJ1-1; TRBD1 agrees at 7 bases. Germline loops: CDR1 SNHLY, CDR2 FYNNEI. The ends lost 4 bases at V and 6 bases at J; junction bases unmatched: 14. The CDR3 has 16 residues. Here the CDR3 reads CASSGDRDRVFSEAFF. CDR3 DNA sequence: TGTGCCAGCAGTGGAGACAGGGATCGGGTCTTCTCTGAAGCTTTCTTT.